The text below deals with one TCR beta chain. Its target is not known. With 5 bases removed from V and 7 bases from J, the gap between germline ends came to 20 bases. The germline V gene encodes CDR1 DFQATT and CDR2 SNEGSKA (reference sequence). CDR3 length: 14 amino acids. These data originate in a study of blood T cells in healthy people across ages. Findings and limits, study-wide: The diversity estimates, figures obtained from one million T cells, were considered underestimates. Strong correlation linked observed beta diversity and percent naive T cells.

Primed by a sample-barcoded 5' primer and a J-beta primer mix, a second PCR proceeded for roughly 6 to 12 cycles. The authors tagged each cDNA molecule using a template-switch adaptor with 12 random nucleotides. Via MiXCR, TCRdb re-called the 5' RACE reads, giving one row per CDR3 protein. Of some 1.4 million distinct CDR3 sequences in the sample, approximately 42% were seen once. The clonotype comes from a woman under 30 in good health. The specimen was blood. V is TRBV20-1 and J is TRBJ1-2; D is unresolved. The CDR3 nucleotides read TGCAGTGCTGACACATCCGACCTGAGGCGTGGCTACACCTTC. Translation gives CSADTSDLRRGYTF.